This T cell receptor beta chain was sequenced in a study of human T cells and chemical hapten exposure. Study as a whole: An approximately 2 cm by approximately 2 cm inner upper arm patch received 2% DPC for sensitization.

From germline, CDR1 is LNHNV and CDR2 YYDKDF (reference sequence). This CDR3 comprises 18 residues. The ends lost 6 bases at V and 5 bases at J; junction bases unmatched: 15. Time point of the sample: patch test 3, about 24 weeks after DPC sensitization. The treatment denotes: therapeutic diphenylcyclopropenone sensitization with weekly scalp DPC. Each CDR3 protein gets one entry after TCRdb re-called the RACE reads with MiXCR. In the table there are 97,000 or so distinct CDR3 sequences, roughly 27% of which are singletons. The receptor was derived from a man aged 35-49 years with alopecia areata. Some clones in this sample may be carry-over from other donors' samples. The V gene is TRBV15, the J gene TRBJ2-5; TRBD2 agrees at 13 bases. The sequencing used whole blood, collected in connection with sensitization to the hapten diphenylcyclopropenone (DPC). CDR3 in DNA: TGTGCCACCAGTCAAGATCGGACGGGGACTAGCGGGAAGGAGACCCAGTACTTC. It yields the protein CATSQDRTGTSGKETQYF.